A selection of T cell receptor beta chains follows, all from one sample in a study of T cell responses to AZD1222 COVID-19 vaccine. Measured with immunoSEQ multiplex PCR; TCRdb has only the in-frame clones, and not every one. This sample carries about 120,000 clones, less than 95% of them seen once, and the ten largest clones take nearly 4.5%. The sample consisted of peripheral blood, taken on day 0 of MenACWY control vaccination. The origin of the receptors is an adult in good health. CDR3s include the opening cysteine and the closing phenylalanine or tryptophan. The D gene is left open where the match is weak. The size entry is marked missing in some rows and otherwise reads once, few, many or a size class.

clone_size: NA; v_call: TRBV5-6; j_call: TRBJ1-2; d_call: NA; cdr3_nt: TGTGCCAGCAGCTTGGAACCGGGTCTTAACTATGGCTACACCTTC; cdr3_aa: CASSLEPGLNYGYTF
clone_size: NA; v_call: TRBV3-1/TRBV3-2; j_call: TRBJ2-1; d_call: TRBD2; cdr3_nt: TGTGCCAGCAGCCAAGAACCCGGGACTAGCGGTTACAATGAGCAGTTCTTC; cdr3_aa: CASSQEPGTSGYNEQFF
clone_size: once; v_call: TRBV30; j_call: TRBJ1-6; d_call: NA; cdr3_nt: TGTGCCTGGAGTGCCGGGACACGGCTCTATAATTCACCCCTCCACTTT; cdr3_aa: CAWSAGTRLYNSPLHF
clone_size: NA; v_call: TRBV27; j_call: TRBJ1-5; d_call: NA; cdr3_nt: TGTGCCAGCAGTCCCGGGACGCCAGGAGGGGATCAGCCCCAGCATTTT; cdr3_aa: CASSPGTPGGDQPQHF
clone_size: few; v_call: TRBV6-5; j_call: TRBJ2-1; d_call: TRBD2; cdr3_nt: TGTGCCAGCAGCAAAGCGGGGGGGCCAGGGAATGAGCAGTTCTTC; cdr3_aa: CASSKAGGPGNEQFF
clone_size: NA; v_call: TRBV7-3; j_call: TRBJ2-2; d_call: TRBD2; cdr3_nt: TGTGCCAGCAGCCCCCAGGGACTAGCGCTCACCGGGGAGCTGTTTTTT; cdr3_aa: CASSPQGLALTGELFF
clone_size: NA; v_call: TRBV7-9; j_call: TRBJ2-1; d_call: NA; cdr3_nt: TGTGCCAGCAGCTTCAACAGCCTTTACAATGAGCAGTTCTTC; cdr3_aa: CASSFNSLYNEQFF
clone_size: NA; v_call: TRBV5-1; j_call: TRBJ2-7; d_call: NA; cdr3_nt: TGCGCCAGCAGCTTGAATCCGTGGGGGAACGAGCAGTACTTC; cdr3_aa: CASSLNPWGNEQYF
clone_size: NA; v_call: TRBV7-2; j_call: TRBJ1-2; d_call: TRBD1; cdr3_nt: TGTGCCAGCAGCTTAGGACAGGGGATGTATCCGTATGGCTACACCTTC; cdr3_aa: CASSLGQGMYPYGYTF
clone_size: NA; v_call: TRBV5-1; j_call: TRBJ2-1; d_call: NA; cdr3_nt: TGCGCCAGCAGCTTTACTTTCCAGTCCTACAATGAGCAGTTCTTC; cdr3_aa: CASSFTFQSYNEQFF
clone_size: NA; v_call: TRBV27; j_call: TRBJ1-4; d_call: TRBD1; cdr3_nt: TGTGCCAGCAGTTCCAGGGGGTGGGAAAAACTGTTTTTT; cdr3_aa: CASSSRGWEKLFF
clone_size: NA; v_call: TRBV7-9; j_call: TRBJ1-1; d_call: NA; cdr3_nt: TGTGCCAGCAGCTTAGGGGGCAGTAGCCGGACTGAAGCTTTCTTT; cdr3_aa: CASSLGGSSRTEAFF
clone_size: NA; v_call: TRBV21-1; j_call: TRBJ2-4; d_call: NA; cdr3_nt: TGTGCCAGCAGCAAAGTCGGCTACCCCAAAAACATTCAGTACTTC; cdr3_aa: CASSKVGYPKNIQYF
clone_size: NA; v_call: TRBV28; j_call: TRBJ2-7; d_call: NA; cdr3_nt: TGTGCCAGCAGTCAGGGCGACTCCTACGAGCAGTACTTC; cdr3_aa: CASSQGDSYEQYF
clone_size: once; v_call: TRBV3-1/TRBV3-2; j_call: TRBJ2-3; d_call: NA; cdr3_nt: TGTGCCAGCAGTGCCCGGACCCTTGATACGCAGTATTTT; cdr3_aa: CASSARTLDTQYF
clone_size: few; v_call: TRBV7-3; j_call: TRBJ2-7; d_call: TRBD1; cdr3_nt: TGTGCCAGCAGCGATTCAGGGGGTGAGCAGTACTTC; cdr3_aa: CASSDSGGEQYF
clone_size: NA; v_call: TRBV7-8; j_call: TRBJ1-5; d_call: TRBD1; cdr3_nt: TGTGCCAGCAGCTTAGCAGGGGGCGGGAGCCAGCCCCAGCATTTT; cdr3_aa: CASSLAGGGSQPQHF
clone_size: NA; v_call: TRBV2; j_call: TRBJ1-2; d_call: NA; cdr3_nt: TGTGCCAGCAGTGGCGGGATAAATGCCTATGGCTACACCTTC; cdr3_aa: CASSGGINAYGYTF
clone_size: NA; v_call: TRBV28; j_call: TRBJ1-2; d_call: TRBD1; cdr3_nt: TGTGCCAGCAGAAGAGAGGGGGCGAAGACTAACTATGGCTACACCTTC; cdr3_aa: CASRREGAKTNYGYTF
clone_size: NA; v_call: TRBV24-1; j_call: TRBJ2-1; d_call: TRBD2; cdr3_nt: TGTGCCACCAGTGATTCCAGACTAGCGGGGAGGCCCCTCTACAATGAGCAGTTCTTC; cdr3_aa: CATSDSRLAGRPLYNEQFF
clone_size: NA; v_call: TRBV18; j_call: TRBJ1-6; d_call: NA; cdr3_nt: TGTGCACCGGACGAAGGGGACTCCAACCTCTCCTCTAATTCACCCCTCCACTTT; cdr3_aa: CAPDEGDSNLSSNSPLHF
clone_size: NA; v_call: TRBV5-6; j_call: TRBJ2-3; d_call: TRBD1; cdr3_nt: TGTGCCAGCAGCTTGCTGATTCTGGACAGGGGTGGAAGGGCAGATACGCAGTATTTT; cdr3_aa: CASSLLILDRGGRADTQYF
clone_size: NA; v_call: TRBV5-1; j_call: TRBJ2-5; d_call: TRBD2; cdr3_nt: TGCGCCAGCAGCTTGTACCCTAGCGGGGGGGCGCAAGAGACCCAGTACTTC; cdr3_aa: CASSLYPSGGAQETQYF
clone_size: NA; v_call: TRBV15; j_call: TRBJ2-7; d_call: NA; cdr3_nt: TGTGCCACCAGCACGGGGGAGGGGGCCTACGAGCAGTACTTC; cdr3_aa: CATSTGEGAYEQYF
clone_size: NA; v_call: TRBV10-2; j_call: TRBJ1-5; d_call: NA; cdr3_nt: TGCGCCAGCAGAGCCGGGGGTCTTAGCAATCAGCCCCAGCATTTT; cdr3_aa: CASRAGGLSNQPQHF
clone_size: NA; v_call: TRBV5-4; j_call: TRBJ1-5; d_call: NA; cdr3_nt: TGTGCCAGCAGCTTGGGCGGGAGTGTGGGTCAGCCCCAGCATTTT; cdr3_aa: CASSLGGSVGQPQHF
clone_size: NA; v_call: TRBV20-1; j_call: TRBJ2-7; d_call: NA; cdr3_nt: TGCAGTGCTAGTTTCAGGGCCTACGAGCAGTACTTC; cdr3_aa: CSASFRAYEQYF
clone_size: NA; v_call: TRBV19; j_call: TRBJ2-3; d_call: NA; cdr3_nt: TGTGCCAGTAACGCCGCAGGGAGGAAGGGCACAGATACGCAGTATTTT; cdr3_aa: CASNAAGRKGTDTQYF
clone_size: few; v_call: TRBV28; j_call: TRBJ1-5; d_call: TRBD1; cdr3_nt: TGTGCCAGCAGTTTCCCGACAGGGATCCATCAGCCCCAGCATTTT; cdr3_aa: CASSFPTGIHQPQHF
clone_size: NA; v_call: TRBV27; j_call: TRBJ1-5; d_call: NA; cdr3_nt: TGTGCCAGCAGCCCTGGACTGATCAATCAGCCCCAGCATTTT; cdr3_aa: CASSPGLINQPQHF
clone_size: NA; v_call: TRBV6-5; j_call: TRBJ2-3; d_call: NA; cdr3_nt: TGTGCCAGCAGTTACGGGGGCAGATATAGCACAGATACGCAGTATTTT; cdr3_aa: CASSYGGRYSTDTQYF
clone_size: NA; v_call: TRBV13; j_call: TRBJ1-6; d_call: TRBD1; cdr3_nt: TGTGCCAGCAGCCTGTTGGCGGGACAGGGTGGTTCACCCCTCCACTTT; cdr3_aa: CASSLLAGQGGSPLHF
clone_size: NA; v_call: TRBV6-5; j_call: TRBJ1-5; d_call: TRBD1; cdr3_nt: TGTGCCAGCAGTCTCCGGGACAGTTTCAATCAGCCCCAGCATTTT; cdr3_aa: CASSLRDSFNQPQHF
clone_size: NA; v_call: TRBV5-4; j_call: TRBJ2-1; d_call: TRBD2; cdr3_nt: TGTGCCAGCAGCTTGGCACTAGCGGGGGGGCTGAGAGAGCAGTTCTTC; cdr3_aa: CASSLALAGGLREQFF
clone_size: NA; v_call: TRBV28; j_call: TRBJ2-5; d_call: NA; cdr3_nt: TGTGCCAGCAGTACTACTCTACAAGAGACCCAGTACTTC; cdr3_aa: CASSTTLQETQYF
clone_size: once; v_call: TRBV4-3; j_call: TRBJ1-2; d_call: NA; cdr3_nt: TGCGCCAGCAGCCAAGTGACGGCTAACTATGGCTACACCTTC; cdr3_aa: CASSQVTANYGYTF
clone_size: NA; v_call: TRBV2; j_call: TRBJ1-4; d_call: TRBD1; cdr3_nt: TGTGCCAGCAGTGGGGCAGGGGGGAGAGAAGAAAAACTGTTTTTT; cdr3_aa: CASSGAGGREEKLFF
clone_size: NA; v_call: TRBV30; j_call: TRBJ2-1; d_call: TRBD2; cdr3_nt: TGTGCCTGCTCAACTAGCGGGAGTATAAATGAGCAGTTCTTC; cdr3_aa: CACSTSGSINEQFF
clone_size: NA; v_call: TRBV2; j_call: TRBJ1-5; d_call: TRBD1; cdr3_nt: TGTGCCAGCAGCCCGACAGGGAATAGCAATCAGCCCCAGCATTTT; cdr3_aa: CASSPTGNSNQPQHF
clone_size: NA; v_call: TRBV10-1; j_call: TRBJ2-3; d_call: NA; cdr3_nt: TGCGCCAGCAGTTTTATTAGCGGAGGGAGCACAGATACGCAGTATTTT; cdr3_aa: CASSFISGGSTDTQYF
clone_size: NA; v_call: TRBV5-4; j_call: TRBJ1-2; d_call: NA; cdr3_nt: TGTGCCAGCAGCCCCATAAAAGGGGATGGCTACACCTTC; cdr3_aa: CASSPIKGDGYTF
clone_size: NA; v_call: TRBV6-5; j_call: TRBJ1-3; d_call: NA; cdr3_nt: TGTGCCAGCAGGGGGAGGGCTGGAAACACCATATATTTT; cdr3_aa: CASRGRAGNTIYF
clone_size: NA; v_call: TRBV6-5; j_call: TRBJ2-7; d_call: NA; cdr3_nt: TGTGCCAGCAGGACAAACAGGGATTCCTACGAGCAGTACTTC; cdr3_aa: CASRTNRDSYEQYF